The 27 T cell receptor beta chains given below trace back to one sample, sequenced in a study of PD-1 blockade in classical Hodgkin lymphoma. Libraries were prepared by immunoSEQ multiplex PCR; TCRdb keeps only in-frame clonotypes and omits some of them. The sample lists 6,000 to 7,500 clones; 70% to 80% were seen once. Patients all relapsed after autologous stem cell transplantation, and there was variation in brentuximab vedotin exposure. Source: peripheral blood mononuclear cells (PBMCs), taken at baseline. All receptors come from a human donor with classical Hodgkin lymphoma.

CDR3 protein: CASSPGPYQETQYF. The CDR3 bases are TGTGCCAGCAGCCCCGGCCCGTACCAAGAGACCCAGTACTTC. The chain has TRBV11-2 and TRBJ2-5; D gene ambiguous. Germline V gives CDR1 SGHAT, CDR2 FQNNGV. V lost 5 bases to trimming and J lost 0 bases, with 10 bases between them. This CDR3 has 14 residues.

The J gene is TRBJ1-1, the V gene TRBV19; D might be TRBD1 (5 bases). This CDR3 has 14 amino acids. Trimming cost V 9 bases and J 5 bases, with 19 bases left between them. Germline V gene data show CDR1 as LNHDA and CDR2 as SQIVND (reference sequence). The CDR3 nucleotides are TGTGCCAGCCACAGCGGGGAGGGGACGACTGAAGCTTTCTTT. It specifies CASHSGEGTTEAFF.

For this clone: A read error may account for a junction end that differs from germline. The chain recombines TRBV7-7 with TRBJ2-7, with D possibly matching TRBD1 (5 bases). CDR3 size: 15 residues. The germline V gene encodes CDR1 SSHAT and CDR2 FNYEAQ (reference sequence). CDR3 DNA sequence: TGTGCTAGCAGCTTAGGGGCAGGGCCCCCTTACGAGCAGTACTTC. This codes for CASSLGAGPPYEQYF.

The J gene is TRBJ2-1, the V gene TRBV14, with D unclear. There are 16 residues in the CDR3. V shed 4 bases and J shed 4 bases, with 17 bases lying between them. Germline CDR1 and CDR2: SGHDN and FVKESK. In DNA, the CDR3 is TGTGCCAGCAGCCCGAGGACGAGAAACCCGTACAATGAGCAGTTCTTC. This sequence encodes CASSPRTRNPYNEQFF.

This chain uses TRBV27 with TRBJ2-1, with D tentatively TRBD2 (5 bases). This CDR3 comprises 13 residues. Germline V CDR1 and CDR2: MNHEY, SMNVEV (reference sequence). V was clipped by 2 bases and J by 6 bases, with 8 bases between them. CDR3 in DNA: TGTGCCAGCAGTTTAGCACGGGGCAATGAGCAGTTCTTC. Translation gives CASSLARGNEQFF.

The chain joins TRBV11-3 to TRBJ2-6, with unresolved D. V lost 5 bases to trimming and J lost 5 bases, with 22 bases between them. The CDR3 has 18 amino acids. Germline lookup yields CDR1 SGHNT and CDR2 YENEEA. The CDR3 DNA follows: TGTGCCAGCAGCACGATAAAATCTCGACAAAGTCGGGCCAACGTCCTGACTTTC. It is translated as CASSTIKSRQSRANVLTF.

This chain uses TRBV2 with TRBJ2-3; 16 nucleotides agree with TRBD2. The CDR3 is 16 residues long. Germline V gene data show CDR1 as SNHLY and CDR2 as FYNNEI. V gave up 6 bases and J gave up 4 bases; unmatched junction bases: 4. The CDR3 sequence is CASRGLAGGPPDTQYF. As DNA, the CDR3 is TGTGCCAGCAGGGGACTAGCGGGAGGGCCCCCAGATACGCAGTATTTT.

This chain uses TRBV7-2 with TRBJ2-7; 13 bases line up with TRBD2. The germline V gene has CDR1 SGHTA and CDR2 FQGNSA. The V gene end was trimmed by 5 bases and the J gene end by 3 bases; junction bases not matched to a gene: 7. This CDR3 is 16 amino acids long. In DNA form, the CDR3 reads TGTGCCAGCAGCACCCTACTAGCGGGAGGGTACTACGAGCAGTACTTC. Translating it yields CASSTLLAGGYYEQYF.

This clone was picked up one time. The V gene is TRBV7-2, the J gene TRBJ2-7; 12 nucleotides match TRBD1. J gave up 0 bases and V 2 bases, and 2 bases lay outside the gene matches. The CDR3 is made up of 16 amino acids. Germline-derived CDR1 and CDR2 are SGHTA and FQGNSA. CDR3 protein: CASSLPGQGASYEQYF. In DNA, the CDR3 is TGTGCCAGCAGCTTACCGGGACAGGGGGCCTCCTACGAGCAGTACTTC. Full variable domain (outside the CDR3, taken from reference TRBV7-2 and TRBJ2-7): GAGVSQSPSNKVTEKGKDVELRCDPISGHTALYWYRQSLGQGLEFLIYFQGNSAPDKSGLPSDRFSAERTGGSVSTLTIQRTQQEDSAVYLCASSLPGQGASYEQYFGPGTRLTVT.

The chain has TRBV23-1 and TRBJ1-6, with D maybe TRBD1 (6 bases). TRBV23-1 is marked as an open reading frame, function uncertain. The CDR3 loop spans 17 amino acids. Trimming stripped 0 bases from V and 9 bases from J, with 18 bases between. CDR3 loop: CASSQSVKGEAVSPLHF. CDR3 in DNA: TGCGCCAGCAGTCAATCCGTCAAGGGGGAAGCGGTTTCACCCCTCCACTTT.

This clone counts as large. The genes are TRBV30 and TRBJ2-7; the match to TRBD1 covers 7 bases. The CDR3 loop spans 12 amino acids. In germline, CDR1 is GTSNPN, CDR2 SVGIG (reference sequence). Trimming removed 1 base from V and 9 bases from J; junction bases left unmatched: 6. CDR3 sequence (DNA): TGTGCCTGGAGTGCCGGGACAGTCGGGCAGTACTTC. Its protein is CAWSAGTVGQYF. Complete variable domain (other parts from reference TRBV30 and TRBJ2-7): SQTIHQWPATLVQPVGSPLSLECTVEGTSNPNLYWYRQAAGRGLQLLFYSVGIGQISSEVPQNLSASRPQDRQFILSSKKLLLSDSGFYLCAWSAGTVGQYFGPGTRLTVT.

The chain uses TRBV7-3 and TRBJ1-2; D not resolved. Germline-derived CDR1 and CDR2 are SGHTA and FQGTGA. The V and J ends lost 2 bases and 5 bases respectively, with 15 bases between them. CDR3 size: 15 residues. DNA of the CDR3: TGTGCCAGCAGCTTAGGTCCGTCCATGGGGTATGGCTACACCTTC. This encodes CASSLGPSMGYGYTF.

The V and J genes are TRBV21-1 and TRBJ2-1; TRBD1 is the table's D call and was not checked against the DNA. TRBV21-1 has pseudogene status. CDR3 length: 16 amino acids. The CDR3 bases are TGTGCCAGCAGCAAAGAATGGGGCAGCACCTACAATGAGCAGTTCTTC. It translates to CASSKEWGSTYNEQFF.

V usage is TRBV7-9 and J usage is TRBJ1-5, with D perhaps TRBD1 (5 bases). The V end was cut by 5 bases, the J end by 6 bases, with 14 bases between. There are 14 residues in the CDR3. Germline values: CDR1 SEHNR, CDR2 FQNEAQ (reference sequence). In DNA form, the CDR3 reads TGTGCCAGCAGCCCGTCAGGGAGCCTTCAGCCCCAGCATTTT. It translates to CASSPSGSLQPQHF.

CDR3 DNA sequence: TGCGCCAGCAGCCGGACAGGGGTAGTCAACTATGGCTACACCTTC. Amino acid sequence: CASSRTGVVNYGYTF. The chain recombines TRBV4-1 with TRBJ1-2; 9 nucleotides line up with TRBD1. After removal of 4 bases from V and 2 bases from J, the junction contained 5 bases not matched to a gene. This CDR3 region has 15 residues. Germline V gives CDR1 MGHRA, CDR2 YSYEKL.

The V call is TRBV27, the J call TRBJ2-1; 7 nucleotides match TRBD2. The germline V gene encodes CDR1 MNHEY and CDR2 SMNVEV (reference sequence). V was clipped by 9 bases and J by 10 bases; unmatched bases: 27. CDR3 length: 18 amino acids. CDR3 sequence reads: CASNPLVTGRGGGKEQFF. DNA of the CDR3: TGTGCCAGTAACCCCCTAGTAACGGGGAGGGGTGGTGGGAAGGAGCAGTTCTTC.

This chain uses TRBV6-5 with TRBJ1-4, with D possibly TRBD1 on 5 matching bases. The CDR3 is made up of 14 amino acids. Germline V gives CDR1 MNHEY, CDR2 SVGAGI. Trimming shortened V by 0 bases and J by 15 bases, and 17 bases separated the two germline ends. The CDR3 sequence is CASSYSGGDRRMFF. The DNA of the CDR3 is TGTGCCAGCAGTTACTCGGGTGGGGACCGCAGAATGTTTTTT.

The chain carries TRBV5-6 and TRBJ1-2; 9 bases map to TRBD1. Per germline, CDR1 SGHDT and CDR2 YYEEEE. J was trimmed by 4 bases and V by 4 bases; bases with no gene match: 8. The CDR3 spans 15 residues. The CDR3 sequence is CASSPGQGFGYGYTF. The CDR3, as DNA: TGTGCCAGCAGCCCAGGACAGGGGTTCGGCTATGGCTACACCTTC.

The chain is built from TRBV25-1 and TRBJ1-2; perhaps TRBD1 as D (5 bases). The CDR3 runs 14 residues. Germline assignment: CDR1 MGHDK and CDR2 SYGVNS. V lost 5 bases and J 4 bases, leaving 14 bases between the germline ends. This CDR3 reads CASSFTGIAYGYTF. In DNA form, the CDR3 reads TGTGCCAGCAGTTTTACAGGAATCGCCTATGGCTACACCTTC.

The chain couples TRBV7-9 to TRBJ2-7; D possibly corresponds to TRBD1 (5 bases). Germline V gene data show CDR1 as SEHNR and CDR2 as FQNEAQ (reference sequence). V was clipped by 5 bases and J by 1 base, with 12 bases between them. This CDR3 spans 14 amino acids. The CDR3 DNA is TGTGCCAGCAGCACGACAGAAGAGTCCTACGAGCAGTACTTC. Its protein is CASSTTEESYEQYF.

The sample holds one count of this clone. The CDR3 loop is CASSGAGELFF. The DNA for the CDR3 is TGTGCCAGCAGTGGGGCCGGGGAGCTGTTTTTT. The gene calls are TRBV25-1 and TRBJ2-2; unclear D gene. The CDR3 sequence is 11 residues long. The V and J ends lost 4 bases and 6 bases respectively, with 3 bases between them. In germline, CDR1 is MGHDK, CDR2 SYGVNS.

V and J are TRBV19 and TRBJ1-1; D is possibly TRBD1 (6 bases). Germline V gene data show CDR1 as LNHDA and CDR2 as SQIVND (reference sequence). This CDR3 is 15 amino acids long. With 6 bases removed from V and 0 bases from J, the gap between germline ends came to 14 bases. CDR3 in amino acids: CASRSPGDLNTEAFF. In nucleotides, the CDR3 is TGTGCCAGTAGGTCCCCAGGGGATTTGAACACTGAAGCTTTCTTT.

The chain carries TRBV9 and TRBJ2-2, with 8 bases fitting TRBD1. Trimming at V came to 0 bases and at J to 6 bases, leaving 1 base not matched to a gene. The CDR3 consists of 14 residues. Germline V gene sequence: CDR1 SGDLS, CDR2 YYNGEE. In DNA form, the CDR3 reads TGTGCCAGCAGCGTAGAACAGGGGGCCGGGGAGCTGTTTTTT. This encodes CASSVEQGAGELFF.

The chain links TRBV25-1 to TRBJ2-1; 8 positions match TRBD2. Trimming cost V 7 bases and J 7 bases; bases outside gene matches: 9. The CDR3 consists of 14 residues. From germline, CDR1 is MGHDK and CDR2 SYGVNS. CDR3 loop: CASTRAGAGNEQFF. The CDR3 region has the DNA TGTGCCAGCACGCGAGCGGGAGCTGGAAATGAGCAGTTCTTC.

This clone was seen only a few times. The chain couples TRBV28 to TRBJ2-5, with 7 positions matching TRBD1. V was pared by 6 bases and J by 5 bases, with 12 bases of the junction left unmatched. Germline-derived CDR1 and CDR2 are MDHEN and SYDVKM. The CDR3 length is 15 residues. The CDR3 region is CASRPLQGNGETQYF. CDR3 DNA: TGTGCCAGCAGGCCACTACAGGGGAACGGGGAGACCCAGTACTTC.

The sample holds a few counts of this clone. The chain joins TRBV25-1 to TRBJ2-4, with D perhaps TRBD1 (6 bases). Germline values: CDR1 MGHDK, CDR2 SYGVNS. The CDR3 is 15 residues long. V was cut by 6 bases and J by 2 bases, with 14 bases left in between. The DNA of the CDR3 is TGTGCCAGCAGCAAAATGGGGGCCTCCAAAAACATTCAGTACTTC. As protein: CASSKMGASKNIQYF.

The chain links TRBV12-1 to TRBJ2-2; TRBD2 reflects the table's D call only, with no check against the DNA. TRBV12-1 is designated a pseudogene. The CDR3 is 18 amino acids. In DNA, the CDR3 is TGTGCCAGCAGCAACTCGCAAACAGCGGGAGAGGTGAGTGAGGAGCTGTTTTTT. It encodes CASSNSQTAGEVSEELFF.